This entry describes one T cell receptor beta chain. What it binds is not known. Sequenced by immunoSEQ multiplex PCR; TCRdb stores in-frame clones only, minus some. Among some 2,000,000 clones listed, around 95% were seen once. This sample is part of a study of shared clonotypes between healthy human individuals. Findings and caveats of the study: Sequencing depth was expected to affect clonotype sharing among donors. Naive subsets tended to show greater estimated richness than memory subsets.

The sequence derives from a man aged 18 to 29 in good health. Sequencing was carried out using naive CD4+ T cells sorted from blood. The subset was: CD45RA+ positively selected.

CDR3 nucleotide sequence: TGCGCCAGCAGCTTGGCACCGGGACGTTATAATTCACCCCTCCACTTT. Residues: CASSLAPGRYNSPLHF. V gene TRBV5-1 combines with J gene TRBJ1-6, with D possibly TRBD1 on 5 matching bases. This CDR3 has 16 residues. Per germline, CDR1 SGHRS and CDR2 YFSETQ. Trimming left V 0 bases short and J 4 bases short, with 11 bases between.